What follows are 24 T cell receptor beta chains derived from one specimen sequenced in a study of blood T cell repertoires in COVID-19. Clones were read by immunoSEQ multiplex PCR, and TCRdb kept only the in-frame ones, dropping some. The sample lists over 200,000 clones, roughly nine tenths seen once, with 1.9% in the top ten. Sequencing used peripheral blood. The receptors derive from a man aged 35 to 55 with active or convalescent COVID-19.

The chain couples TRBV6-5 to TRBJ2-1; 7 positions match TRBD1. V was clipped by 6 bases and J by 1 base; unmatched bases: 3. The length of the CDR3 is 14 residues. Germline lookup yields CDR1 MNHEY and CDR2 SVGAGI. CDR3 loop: CASRLQGSYNEQFF. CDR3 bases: TGTGCCAGCAGGTTACAGGGGTCCTACAATGAGCAGTTCTTC.

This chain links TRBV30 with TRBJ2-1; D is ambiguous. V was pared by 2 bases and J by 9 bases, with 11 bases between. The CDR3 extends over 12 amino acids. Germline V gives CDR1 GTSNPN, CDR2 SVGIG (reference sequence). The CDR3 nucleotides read TGTGCCTGGAGTCCACCAAACGGTGAGCAGTTCTTC. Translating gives CAWSPPNGEQFF.

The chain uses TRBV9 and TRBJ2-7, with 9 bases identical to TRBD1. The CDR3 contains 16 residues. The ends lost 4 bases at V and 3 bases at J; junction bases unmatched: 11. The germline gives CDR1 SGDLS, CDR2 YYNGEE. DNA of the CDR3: TGTGCCAGCAGCTCCCCCACCGGGACAGGGTACTACGAGCAGTACTTC. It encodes CASSSPTGTGYYEQYF.

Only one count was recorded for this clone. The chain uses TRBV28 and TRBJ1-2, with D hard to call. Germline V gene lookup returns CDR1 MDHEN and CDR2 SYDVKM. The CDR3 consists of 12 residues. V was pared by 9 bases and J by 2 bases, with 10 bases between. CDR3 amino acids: CASHELNYGYTF. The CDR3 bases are TGTGCCAGTCACGAACTGAACTATGGCTACACCTTC.

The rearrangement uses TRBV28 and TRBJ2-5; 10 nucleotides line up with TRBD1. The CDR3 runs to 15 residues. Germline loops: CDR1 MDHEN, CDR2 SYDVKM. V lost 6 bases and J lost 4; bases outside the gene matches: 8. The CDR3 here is CASRPAGQGRETQYF. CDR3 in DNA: TGTGCCAGCAGACCTGCGGGACAGGGGAGAGAGACCCAGTACTTC.

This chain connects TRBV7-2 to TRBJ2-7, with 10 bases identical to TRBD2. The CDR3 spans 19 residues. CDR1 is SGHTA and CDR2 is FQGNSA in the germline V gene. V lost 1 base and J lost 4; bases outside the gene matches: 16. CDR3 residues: CASSLVYGLAGVIGYEQYF. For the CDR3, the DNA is TGTGCCAGCAGCTTAGTATATGGGCTAGCGGGAGTAATTGGTTACGAGCAGTACTTC.

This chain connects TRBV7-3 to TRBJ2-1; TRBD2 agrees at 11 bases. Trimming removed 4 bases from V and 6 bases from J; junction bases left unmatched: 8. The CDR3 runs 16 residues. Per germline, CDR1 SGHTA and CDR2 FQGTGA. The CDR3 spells CASSSKTSGSTNEQFF. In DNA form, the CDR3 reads TGTGCCAGCAGCTCTAAAACTAGCGGGAGCACCAATGAGCAGTTCTTC.

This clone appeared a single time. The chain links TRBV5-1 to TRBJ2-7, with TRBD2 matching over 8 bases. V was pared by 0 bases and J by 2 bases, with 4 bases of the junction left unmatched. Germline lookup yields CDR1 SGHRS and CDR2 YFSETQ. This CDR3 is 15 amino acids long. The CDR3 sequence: CASSLVSGGTYEQYF. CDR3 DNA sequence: TGCGCCAGCAGCTTGGTCAGCGGGGGTACCTACGAGCAGTACTTC.

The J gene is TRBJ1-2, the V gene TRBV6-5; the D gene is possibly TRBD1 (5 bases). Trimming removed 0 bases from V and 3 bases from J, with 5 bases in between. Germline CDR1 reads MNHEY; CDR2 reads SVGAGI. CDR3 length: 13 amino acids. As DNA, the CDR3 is TGTGCCAGCAGTTACTCCAGGGACTATGGCTACACCTTC. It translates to CASSYSRDYGYTF.

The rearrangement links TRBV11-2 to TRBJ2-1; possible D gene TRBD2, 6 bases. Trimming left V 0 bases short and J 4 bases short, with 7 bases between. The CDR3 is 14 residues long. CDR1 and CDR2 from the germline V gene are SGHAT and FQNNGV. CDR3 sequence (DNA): TGTGCCAGCAGCTTAGATGGGGGGTACAATGAGCAGTTCTTC. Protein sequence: CASSLDGGYNEQFF.

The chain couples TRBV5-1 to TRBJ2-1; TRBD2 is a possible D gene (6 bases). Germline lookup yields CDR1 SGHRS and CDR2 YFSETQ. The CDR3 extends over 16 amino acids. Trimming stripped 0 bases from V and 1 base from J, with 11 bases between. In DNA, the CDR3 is TGCGCCAGCAGCTTGGGGGTCGGGGGTTCCTACAATGAGCAGTTCTTC. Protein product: CASSLGVGGSYNEQFF.

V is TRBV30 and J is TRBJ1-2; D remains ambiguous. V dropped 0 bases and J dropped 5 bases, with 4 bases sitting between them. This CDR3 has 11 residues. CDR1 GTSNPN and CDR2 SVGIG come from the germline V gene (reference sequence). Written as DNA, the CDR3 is TGTGCCTGGAGTGTTCAATATGGCTACACCTTC. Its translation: CAWSVQYGYTF.

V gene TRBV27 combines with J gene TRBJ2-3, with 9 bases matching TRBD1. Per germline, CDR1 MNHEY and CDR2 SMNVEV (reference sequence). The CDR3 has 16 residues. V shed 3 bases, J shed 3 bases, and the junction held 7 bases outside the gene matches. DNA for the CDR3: TGTGCCAGCAGTTTGGACAGGGGCTACCTTACAGATACGCAGTATTTT. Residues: CASSLDRGYLTDTQYF.

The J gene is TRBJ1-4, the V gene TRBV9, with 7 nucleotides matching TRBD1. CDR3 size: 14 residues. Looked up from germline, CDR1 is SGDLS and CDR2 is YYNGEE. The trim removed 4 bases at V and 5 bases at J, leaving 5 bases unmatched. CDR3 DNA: TGTGCCAGCAGCTCTGACAGGGTAAATGAAAAACTGTTTTTT. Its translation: CASSSDRVNEKLFF.

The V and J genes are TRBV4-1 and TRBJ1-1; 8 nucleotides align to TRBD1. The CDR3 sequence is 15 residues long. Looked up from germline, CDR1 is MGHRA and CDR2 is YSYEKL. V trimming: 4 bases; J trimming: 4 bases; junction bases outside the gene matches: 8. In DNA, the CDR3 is TGCGCCAGCAGCCCAGTTCCGGGACAGGTCACTGAAGCTTTCTTT. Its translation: CASSPVPGQVTEAFF.

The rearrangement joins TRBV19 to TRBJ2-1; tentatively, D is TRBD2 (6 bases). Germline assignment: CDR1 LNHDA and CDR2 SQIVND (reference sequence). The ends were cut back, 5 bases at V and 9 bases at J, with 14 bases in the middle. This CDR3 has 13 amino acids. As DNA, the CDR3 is TGTGCCAGTAGTCCCACTAGCAGGCTTGAGCAGTTCTTC. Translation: CASSPTSRLEQFF.

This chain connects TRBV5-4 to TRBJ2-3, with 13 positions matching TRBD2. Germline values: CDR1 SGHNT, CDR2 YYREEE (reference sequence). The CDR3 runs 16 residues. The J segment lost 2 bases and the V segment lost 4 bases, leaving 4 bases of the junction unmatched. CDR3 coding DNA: TGTGCCAGCAGCGCGGGACTAGCGGGGATCACAGATACGCAGTATTTT. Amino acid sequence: CASSAGLAGITDTQYF.

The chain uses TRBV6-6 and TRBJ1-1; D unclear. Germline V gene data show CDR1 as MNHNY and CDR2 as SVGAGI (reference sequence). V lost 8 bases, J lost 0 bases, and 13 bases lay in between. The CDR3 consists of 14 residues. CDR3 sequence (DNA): TGTGCCAGCGGCCAAGGGAGCATGAACACTGAAGCTTTCTTT. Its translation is CASGQGSMNTEAFF.

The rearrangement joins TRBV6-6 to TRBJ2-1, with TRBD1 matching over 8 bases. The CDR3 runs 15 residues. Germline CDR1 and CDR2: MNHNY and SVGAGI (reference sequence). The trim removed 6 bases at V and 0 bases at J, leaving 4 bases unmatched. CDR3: CASSGQGGSYNEQFF. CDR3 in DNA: TGTGCCAGCAGCGGACAGGGAGGCTCCTACAATGAGCAGTTCTTC.

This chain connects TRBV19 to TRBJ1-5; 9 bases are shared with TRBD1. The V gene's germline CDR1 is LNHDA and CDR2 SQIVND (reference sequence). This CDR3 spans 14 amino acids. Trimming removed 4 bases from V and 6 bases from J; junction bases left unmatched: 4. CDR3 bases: TGTGCCAGTAGTACACAGGGGGCTTCTCAGCCCCAGCATTTT. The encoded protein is CASSTQGASQPQHF.

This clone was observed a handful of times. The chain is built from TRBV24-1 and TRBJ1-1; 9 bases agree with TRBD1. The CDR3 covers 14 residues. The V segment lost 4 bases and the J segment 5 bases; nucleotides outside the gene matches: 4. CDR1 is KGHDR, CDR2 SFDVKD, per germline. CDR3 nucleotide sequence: TGTGCCACCAGTGACCCGGACAGGGGTACTGAAGCTTTCTTT. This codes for CATSDPDRGTEAFF.

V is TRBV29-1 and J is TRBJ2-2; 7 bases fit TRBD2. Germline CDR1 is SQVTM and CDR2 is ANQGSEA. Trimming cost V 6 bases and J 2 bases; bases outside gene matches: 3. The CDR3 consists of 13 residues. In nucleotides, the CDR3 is TGCAGCGTCAGCGGGATAAACACCGGGGAGCTGTTTTTT. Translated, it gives CSVSGINTGELFF.

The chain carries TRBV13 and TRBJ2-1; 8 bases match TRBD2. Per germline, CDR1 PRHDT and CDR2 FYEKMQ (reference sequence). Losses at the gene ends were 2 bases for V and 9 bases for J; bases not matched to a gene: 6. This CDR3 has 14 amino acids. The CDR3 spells CASSLQLAAREQFF. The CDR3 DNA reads TGTGCCAGCAGCTTACAACTAGCGGCCCGTGAGCAGTTCTTC. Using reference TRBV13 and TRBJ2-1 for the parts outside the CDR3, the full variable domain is AAGVIQSPRHLIKEKRETATLKCYPIPRHDTVYWYQQGPGQDPQFLISFYEKMQSDKGSIPDRFSAQQFSDYHSELNMSSLELGDSALYFCASSLQLAAREQFFGPGTRLTVL.

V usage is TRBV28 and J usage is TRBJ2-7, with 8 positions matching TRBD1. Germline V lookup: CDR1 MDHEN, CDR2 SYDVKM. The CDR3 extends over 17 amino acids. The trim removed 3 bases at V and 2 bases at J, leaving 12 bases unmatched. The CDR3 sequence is CASSFGAGGSGTYEQYF. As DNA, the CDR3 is TGTGCCAGCAGTTTTGGCGCAGGGGGCTCTGGAACCTACGAGCAGTACTTC.